This record covers a single TCR beta chain. Its antigen is unknown. The CDR3 is 15 amino acids. Germline loops: CDR1 SGHTA, CDR2 FQGTGA. The V and J ends lost 4 bases and 0 bases, in that order; junction bases with no gene match: 3. The entry originates in a study of shared clonotypes between healthy human individuals. Study-level background: Researchers assigned three CD4 naive, three CD4 memory, two CD8 naive and one CD8 memory plate to each donor. General study points: Inspection by rarefaction showed sorted-subset sequencing to be incomplete despite large depth.

Every donor, a Caucasian adult, lived in Nashville, Tennessee. The CD4+ fraction was divided into a CD45RA+ naive subset and a CD45RA-negative memory subset. TCRdb's copy holds only in-frame clones and misses some; the assay was immunoSEQ multiplex PCR. The top ten clones hold roughly 0.34% of a sample with about 2.3 million clones, 80% to 95% of them seen once. Sequencing was carried out using naive CD4+ T cells from PBMCs. Stated subset: CD45RA+ positively selected. The sequence came from a man aged 18 to 30 in good health. Some clones in this sample may be carry-over from other donors' samples. This chain links TRBV7-3 with TRBJ2-3; the match to TRBD2 covers 8 bases. CDR3 sequence: CASSSVAGSTDTQYF. CDR3 nucleotide sequence: TGTGCCAGCAGCTCTGTAGCGGGGAGCACAGATACGCAGTATTTT. Using reference TRBV7-3 and TRBJ2-3 for the parts outside the CDR3, the full variable domain is GAGVSQTPSNKVTEKGKYVELRCDPISGHTALYWYRQSLGQGPEFLIYFQGTGAADDSGLPNDRFFAVRPEGSVSTLKIQRTERGDSAVYLCASSSVAGSTDTQYFGPGTRLTVL.